This T cell receptor beta chain originates from a study of blood T cell repertoires in COVID-19. As for the study in general: Collection of acute and convalescent COVID-19 samples took place in the United States, Italy and Spain. PBMCs, B-cell-depleted T cells, or T cells were the source of the cDNA or gDNA that made up the material.

Seattle's cohort entered during active infection and was followed longitudinally. This clone came up a few times. Original processing methods: How many nucleated cells were present was estimated from reference gene primer amplification. This table comes from immunoSEQ multiplex PCR, and its TCRdb copy is limited to in-frame clones, with some not included. For V, J and clone size, that table is used; D and trimming come from the DNA. The sample lists more than 60,000 clones; less than 90% were seen once. This CDR3 region has 14 residues. The J segment lost 2 bases and the V segment lost 7 bases, leaving 5 bases of the junction unmatched. Germline CDR1 reads MDHEN; CDR2 reads SYDVKM.

The gene calls are TRBV28 and TRBJ1-3, with 7 positions matching TRBD1. The TCR was taken from an elderly man with COVID-19, enrolled during active disease. The sample comprised peripheral blood. CDR3: CASTGQVPGNTIYF. CDR3 coding DNA: TGTGCCAGCACCGGACAGGTCCCTGGAAACACCATATATTTT.